The T cell receptor (beta chain) described here comes from a study of control samples from healthy donors and cancer patients. This clone was found a few times. The CDR3 spans 15 residues. CDR1 SGDLS and CDR2 YYNGEE come from the germline V gene. The germline V and J ends were trimmed by 0 bases and 3 bases, with 10 bases remaining between them. Assay: immunoSEQ multiplex PCR; the TCRdb copy retains only in-frame clones and omits some. The repertoire consists of about 100,000 clones, with more than 75% occurring once and the leading ten covering 15% to 20%. The clonotype originates from a woman aged 50 to 60 in good health. This chain uses TRBV9 with TRBJ1-5; D might be TRBD1 (6 bases). Sequences were obtained from blood. For the CDR3, the DNA is TGTGCCAGCAGCGTAGCGGGGGCGAACAATCAGCCCCAGCATTTT. Residues: CASSVAGANNQPQHF.